The T cell receptor (beta chain) described here comes from a study of blood T cell repertoires in COVID-19. Study-wide context: T cells, B-cell-depleted T cells, or PBMCs supplied cDNA or gDNA.

This CDR3 contains 17 residues. Data came from immunoSEQ multiplex PCR; TCRdb stores just in-frame clones and leaves some out. In the table there are roughly 300,000 clones, over 75% of which are singletons. Sequencing was performed on peripheral blood. The V call is TRBV21-1, the J call TRBJ1-3; the DNA was not used to check the table's D call, TRBD1. TRBV21-1 is shown as a pseudogene. This clonotype was sampled from a human donor in a cohort sampled during active COVID-19. The CDR3 DNA reads as TGTGCCAGCAGCAAAGTTGCAGGGGGCGGTGAGAGAAACACCATATATTTT. It encodes CASSKVAGGGERNTIYF.